A selection of T cell receptor beta chains follows, all from one sample in a study of shared clonotypes between healthy human individuals. Measured with immunoSEQ multiplex PCR; TCRdb has only the in-frame clones, and not every one. The sample carries hundreds of thousands of clones, just over 75% recorded once. Sample: PBMCs. Receptors originate from a woman aged 40 to 50 in good health. Some clones in this sample may be carry-over from other donors' samples. CDR3s include the opening cysteine and the closing phenylalanine or tryptophan. A D gene is named only where the DNA matches it firmly. Expanded clones are given a class, and other clones once, few, many or no size at all.

d_call	v_call	j_call	clone_size	cdr3_length	cdr3_nt	cdr3_aa
NA	TRBV9	TRBJ2-5	NA	15	TGTGCCAGCAGCGTAGGAGTAGCCCGGCAAGAGACCCAGTACTTC	CASSVGVARQETQYF
NA	TRBV6-1	TRBJ1-3	few	13	TGTGCCAGCAATGGGTTCTCTGGAAACACCATATATTTT	CASNGFSGNTIYF
NA	TRBV11-3	TRBJ2-1	NA	13	TGTGCCAGCAGCTTAGTGGGGGTTGGAGAGCAGTTCTTC	CASSLVGVGEQFF
NA	TRBV4-1	TRBJ2-1	NA	14	TGCGCCAGCAGCCAACCTAGAGCGGGCACTGAGCAGTTCTTC	CASSQPRAGTEQFF
NA	TRBV5-6	TRBJ2-1	NA	15	TGTGCCAGCAACCCGGGACTGGGCTCCTACAATGAGCAGTTCTTC	CASNPGLGSYNEQFF
TRBD1	TRBV5-6	TRBJ1-6	NA	14	TGTGCCAGCAGGGGACAGGGAGGTAATTCACCCCTCCACTTT	CASRGQGGNSPLHF
NA	TRBV27	TRBJ1-5	few	14	TGTGCCAGCACCAACAGGGTCGGCAATCAGCCCCAGCATTTT	CASTNRVGNQPQHF
TRBD2	TRBV15	TRBJ2-7	once	16	TGTGCCACCAGCAACCTAGCGGGGATTTCCTCCTACGAGCAGTACTTC	CATSNLAGISSYEQYF
NA	TRBV11-2	TRBJ2-7	NA	14	TGTGCCAGCAGCTTAGACCCAAGAGGATACGAGCAGTACTTC	CASSLDPRGYEQYF
TRBD2	TRBV28	TRBJ2-2	NA	17	TGTGCCAGCAGTCGGAGGGGACTAGCGGCGAACACCGGGGAGCTGTTTTTT	CASSRRGLAANTGELFF
NA	TRBV10-3	TRBJ2-1	NA	16	TGTGCCATCAGTGAGGGTGGGTCAGGGGGGTACAATGAGCAGTTCTTC	CAISEGGSGGYNEQFF
NA	TRBV6-1	TRBJ1-2	NA	13	TGTGCCAGCAGTGAACCAGACAGCTATGGCTACACCTTC	CASSEPDSYGYTF
NA	TRBV7-2	TRBJ1-3	NA	15	TGTGCCAGCAGCTGGAGTTATAGTCCTGGAAACACCATATATTTT	CASSWSYSPGNTIYF
NA	TRBV4-1	TRBJ2-2	NA	14	TGCGCCAGCACCCTTTATGAGGAGTCCGGGGAGCTGTTTTTT	CASTLYEESGELFF
NA	TRBV5-1	TRBJ2-1	NA	12	TGCGCCAGCAGTTCTTACTACAATGAGCAGTTCTTC	CASSSYYNEQFF
TRBD1	TRBV18	TRBJ2-2	few	16	TGTGCCAGCTCACCGGGACAGGGGTCGGTCACCGGGGAGCTGTTTTTT	CASSPGQGSVTGELFF
NA	TRBV9	TRBJ1-1	NA	15	TGTGCCAGCAGCGCCGGAGGGGGGAGGAACACTGAAGCTTTCTTT	CASSAGGGRNTEAFF
NA	TRBV10-3	TRBJ2-1	few	13	TGTGCCATCAGTTCCACCGCGGACAATGAGCAGTTCTTC	CAISSTADNEQFF
NA	TRBV29-1	TRBJ1-1	many	15	TGCAGCGTGAGGGCAGGATGGGGGATGAACACTGAAGCTTTCTTT	CSVRAGWGMNTEAFF
NA	TRBV19	TRBJ2-2	NA	14	TGTGCCAGTAGTGCCCCGACCGGGACCGGGGAGCTGTTTTTT	CASSAPTGTGELFF
TRBD2	TRBV7-2	TRBJ2-1	NA	16	TGTGCCAGCAGCTTGATTAGCGGGAGGGGAGGGAATGAGCAGTTCTTC	CASSLISGRGGNEQFF
NA	TRBV5-1	TRBJ2-7	NA	13	TGCGCCAGCAGCCCACTGGGATCCTACGAGCAGTACTTC	CASSPLGSYEQYF
NA	TRBV28	TRBJ2-7	NA	13	TGTGCCAGCAGTAGGCCAGCCCCCTACGAGCAGTACTTC	CASSRPAPYEQYF
TRBD1	TRBV6-1	TRBJ1-6	NA	15	TGTGCCAGCAACACGATGACAGGGGATAATTCACTCCTCCACTTT	CASNTMTGDNSLLHF
NA	TRBV28	TRBJ2-2	NA	12	TGTGCCAGCAGAGAGTGGACCGGGGAGCTGTTTTTT	CASREWTGELFF
NA	TRBV18	TRBJ2-7	once	13	TGTGCCAGCTCACCATCGGGGATCCACGAGCAGTACTTC	CASSPSGIHEQYF
NA	TRBV29-1	TRBJ1-3	many	16	TGCAGCGTTGAAGTGGGTGACTACCCCGCGGGATACACCATATATTTT	CSVEVGDYPAGYTIYF
NA	TRBV5-1	TRBJ2-1	NA	12	TGCGCCAGCAGCTTTAAGAACAATGAGCAGTTCTTC	CASSFKNNEQFF
NA	TRBV18	TRBJ2-3	once	15	TGTGCCAGCTCACCCCAACGGGAGAGCACAGATACGCAGTATTTT	CASSPQRESTDTQYF
NA	TRBV7-9	TRBJ1-5	NA	14	TGTGCCAGCAGCCCGGGACAATTCAATCAGCCCCAGCATTTT	CASSPGQFNQPQHF
NA	TRBV4-2	TRBJ2-1	NA	14	TGTGCCAGCAGCCAAGATGAGACCTTTAATGAGCAGTTCTTC	CASSQDETFNEQFF